Reported below is one T cell receptor beta chain. This clonotype was seen at least ten times. Its antigen has not been determined. No per-base quality is available; no much larger clone lies one base away. In the paper's terms, the treatment or condition label means: allogeneic hematopoietic cell transplantation with graft depleted of TCRalphabeta T cells and CD19 B cells. The children who served as transplant recipients had been given grafts of TCRalphabeta/CD19-depleted allogeneic hematopoietic cells. This entry comes from a study of T-cell reconstitution after alpha-beta-depleted transplantation in children (TCRdb year 2016). For the wider study: Using TCR repertoire profiling, the study quantitatively followed how T-cell immune reconstitution unfolded in children after TCRalphabeta/CD19-depleted allogeneic hematopoietic cell transplantation.

Results the study describes overall, beyond this receptor: In some patients, the high TCRbeta diversity seen at day 60 was put down to recipient T cells and intrathymic progenitors that had survived conditioning. About two months after transplant, the apparently early recovery of alphabetaT-cell counts reportedly depended on just several hundred clones that had expanded rapidly and came from non-depleted graft cells. Hyperexpanded clone frequencies declined over subsequent months; after one year, T-cell counts and TCRbeta diversity were mostly attributed to newly produced T cells.

The protocol used for the library was PCR. Sequenced using an Illumina HiSeq 2500. TCR libraries were prepared with molecular barcoding, using unique molecular identifiers to normalize TCRbeta repertoire quantification. TCRdb took the public reads, trimmed them with fastp at Q25, ran MiXCR for clone calling and kept in-frame beta chains. Every CDR3 protein is listed once, alongside the most common genes and DNA of its rows. Recorded for this sample are 200,000 to 250,000 distinct CDR3 sequences; around 8% of them occurred a single time. The ten largest make up 6.3% of the sample. The CDR3 goes from the cysteine to the phenylalanine over 14 residues. CDR3 DNA is the only sequence kept; it has 42 bases, read in frame from the first base. Trimming at the junction amounts to 0 bases on V and 5 bases on J, and the germline ends lie 12 bases apart. According to the germline V gene, CDR1 reads SGHRS and CDR2 reads YFSETQ.

This sample comprised PBMCs, mostly from graft donor cells, obtained 180 days after TCRalphabeta/CD19-depleted stem cell transplant. The chain couples TRBV5-1 to TRBJ2-7; no D segment can be confidently identified. The sequence was obtained from a male patient between 10 and 17 years old who had a stem cell transplant for acute lymphoblastic leukemia, so the T cells may come from the graft donor. The CDR3 in this case is CASSLEGATHEQYF. Here is the DNA: TGCGCCAGCAGCTTGGAGGGCGCGACCCACGAGCAGTACTTC.